One sample yielded the 15 T cell receptor beta chains listed below, sequenced in a study of T cell repertoires in cytomegalovirus infection. These receptors are not linked to any known antigen. One entry per CDR3 protein, called by TCRdb with MiXCR from the reads. The table has fewer than 200,000 distinct CDR3 sequences, roughly 22% seen once; the top ten hold around a quarter. The sequencing used CD8+ T cells from cultured PBMCs, collected from culture after CMV antigen stimulation. These receptors were collected from a human donor in good health (CMV status not recorded). Some clones in this sample may be carry-over from other donors' samples.

Only a few counts were recorded for this clonotype. This chain uses TRBV14 with TRBJ2-3; D is perhaps TRBD2 (5 bases). The CDR3 spans 15 residues. CDR1 and CDR2 (germline): SGHDN, FVKESK. Deletions cut 4 bases from V and 1 base from J, with 12 bases between. CDR3 DNA sequence: TGTGCCAGCAGCCCAAGATTCGGGGGCACAGATACGCAGTATTTT. Its translation: CASSPRFGGTDTQYF.

This clonotype was detected a few times. This sequence joins TRBV27 and TRBJ1-1; 10 nucleotides line up with TRBD1. In germline, CDR1 is MNHEY, CDR2 SMNVEV (reference sequence). The trim removed 3 bases at V and 1 base at J, leaving 2 bases unmatched. This CDR3 is built from 15 residues. The CDR3 here is CASSFRQGANTEAFF. The DNA for the CDR3 is TGTGCCAGCAGTTTCAGACAGGGGGCGAACACTGAAGCTTTCTTT.

Only a few counts were recorded for this clonotype. The chain links TRBV12-3 or TRBV12-4 to TRBJ2-7, with 12 positions matching TRBD1. The CDR3 covers 15 residues. Trimming removed 4 bases from V and 6 bases from J; junction bases left unmatched: 7. The CDR3 spells CASSSSRDRGREQYF. The DNA for the CDR3 is TGTGCCAGCAGTTCCAGCCGGGACAGGGGGCGCGAGCAGTACTTC.

This chain links TRBV29-1 with TRBJ1-1; the match to TRBD1 covers 7 bases. From germline, CDR1 is SQVTM and CDR2 ANQGSEA. CDR3 length: 12 residues. The junction had 0 bases not matched to a gene; V was cut back by 2 bases and J by 3 bases. As DNA, the CDR3 is TGCAGCGTTGAACAGGGGGACACTGAAGCTTTCTTT. It specifies CSVEQGDTEAFF.

This clonotype was counted ten times or more. The V gene is TRBV2, the J gene TRBJ1-5, with 9 bases lining up with TRBD1. The CDR3 runs to 15 residues. Germline CDR1 SNHLY, CDR2 FYNNEI. The trim removed 6 bases at V and 6 bases at J, leaving 9 bases unmatched. CDR3 bases: TGTGCCAGCAGGACGGGACAGGGAATAGGTCAGCCCCAGCATTTT. This sequence encodes CASRTGQGIGQPQHF.

This clonotype was recorded a few times. The chain has TRBV19 and TRBJ1-3, with 7 bases fitting TRBD1. The ends lost 6 bases at V and 4 bases at J; junction bases unmatched: 9. The CDR3 spans 15 residues. Germline V gene lookup returns CDR1 LNHDA and CDR2 SQIVND (reference sequence). CDR3 DNA: TGTGCCAGTAGACCTTCGGACAGGCCCGGAAACACCATATATTTT. Translation: CASRPSDRPGNTIYF.

This clonotype was found a few times. This chain joins TRBV7-2 and TRBJ2-1; 8 positions match TRBD2. The CDR3 has 16 residues. Looked up from germline, CDR1 is SGHTA and CDR2 is FQGNSA. Trimming removed 2 bases from V and 4 bases from J; junction bases left unmatched: 7. Here the CDR3 reads CASSLRGGGRYNEQFF. Written as DNA, the CDR3 is TGTGCCAGCAGCTTACGCGGCGGGGGGCGGTACAATGAGCAGTTCTTC.

This clonotype was detected only a few times. The chain employs TRBV7-2 and TRBJ2-1, with 7 positions matching TRBD1. The CDR3 is made up of 18 amino acids. With 5 bases clipped from V and 0 bases from J, the junction kept 13 bases outside the gene matches. Germline CDR1 reads SGHTA; CDR2 reads FQGNSA. CDR3 in DNA: TGTGCCAGCAGCATAAGTCGACAGGGAGTGAGCTCCTACAATGAGCAGTTCTTC. The encoded protein is CASSISRQGVSSYNEQFF. Using reference TRBV7-2 and TRBJ2-1 for the parts outside the CDR3, the full variable domain is GAGVSQSPSNKVTEKGKDVELRCDPISGHTALYWYRQSLGQGLEFLIYFQGNSAPDKSGLPSDRFSAERTGGSVSTLTIQRTQQEDSAVYLCASSISRQGVSSYNEQFFGPGTRLTVL.

The rearrangement joins TRBV2 to TRBJ2-7; TRBD2 might be the D (6 bases). Per the germline V gene, CDR1 is SNHLY and CDR2 is FYNNEI. The CDR3 runs to 16 residues. V dropped 1 base and J dropped 0 bases, with 13 bases sitting between them. CDR3 sequence reads: CASSEEYAAGSYEQYF. DNA of the CDR3: TGTGCCAGCAGTGAAGAGTATGCAGCGGGCTCCTACGAGCAGTACTTC.

The chain employs TRBV11-2 and TRBJ2-5, with 7 bases fitting TRBD1. Germline assignment: CDR1 SGHAT and CDR2 FQNNGV. With V trimmed by 5 bases and J by 2 bases, 14 bases remained unmatched. The CDR3 totals 17 residues. DNA for the CDR3: TGTGCCAGCAGCCTCGAGGCGAACAGGGGATCTCAAGAGACCCAGTACTTC. It is translated as CASSLEANRGSQETQYF.

The chain has TRBV7-2 and TRBJ1-1; D may be TRBD1 (6 bases). CDR1 and CDR2 from the germline V gene are SGHTA and FQGNSA. Trimming removed 1 base from V and 4 bases from J, with 13 bases in between. This CDR3 has 15 residues. This CDR3 reads CASSLERGPRTEAFF. The CDR3 DNA reads TGTGCCAGCAGCTTAGAACGGGGGCCGCGCACTGAAGCTTTCTTT.

The chain joins TRBV27 to TRBJ2-7, with 12 bases matching TRBD2. Germline values: CDR1 MNHEY, CDR2 SMNVEV (reference sequence). J was trimmed by 3 bases and V by 8 bases; bases with no gene match: 2. The CDR3 has 13 amino acids. The DNA of the CDR3 is TGTGCCAGCGCTAGCGGGGGGGACTACGAGCAGTACTTC. This gives the protein CASASGGDYEQYF.

This clonotype has at least ten counts. The chain combines TRBV18 with TRBJ1-1; the D gene is possibly TRBD1 (5 bases). V shed 3 bases and J shed 2 bases, with 13 bases lying between them. The CDR3 covers 15 residues. Germline V gives CDR1 KGHSH, CDR2 LQKENI. The CDR3 here is CASSPPKGSNTEAFF. DNA of the CDR3: TGTGCCAGCTCACCTCCCAAGGGGAGCAACACTGAAGCTTTCTTT.

V usage is TRBV6-2 or TRBV6-3 and J usage is TRBJ1-1, with 7 positions matching TRBD1. Looked up from germline, CDR1 is MNHEY and CDR2 is SVGEGT. V lost 4 bases and J lost 1; bases outside the gene matches: 9. This CDR3 is 16 amino acids long. The CDR3 region is CASSLQGLAKNTEAFF. In DNA form, the CDR3 reads TGTGCCAGCAGTTTACAGGGGTTGGCGAAGAACACTGAAGCTTTCTTT.

This clonotype has just a few counts. The chain couples TRBV14 to TRBJ2-1, with a weak D call TRBD2 (5 bases). The germline V gene has CDR1 SGHDN and CDR2 FVKESK. V was trimmed by 2 bases and J by 7 bases, leaving 6 bases between them. The CDR3 runs 12 residues. CDR3 residues: CASSQTGNEQFF. CDR3 in DNA: TGTGCCAGCAGCCAAACGGGGAATGAGCAGTTCTTC.